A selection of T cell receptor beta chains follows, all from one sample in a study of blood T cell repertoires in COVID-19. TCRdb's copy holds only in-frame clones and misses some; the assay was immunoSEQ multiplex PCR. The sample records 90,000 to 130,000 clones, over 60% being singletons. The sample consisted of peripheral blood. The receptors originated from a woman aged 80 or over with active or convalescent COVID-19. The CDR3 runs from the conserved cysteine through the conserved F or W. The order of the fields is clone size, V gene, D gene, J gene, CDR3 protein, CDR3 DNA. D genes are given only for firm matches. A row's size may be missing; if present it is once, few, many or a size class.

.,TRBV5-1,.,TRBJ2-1,CASSLPNSYRASRDNEQFF,TGCGCCAGCAGCCTACCCAACTCCTACAGGGCTTCTCGGGACAATGAGCAGTTCTTC
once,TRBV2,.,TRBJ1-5,CASSETFGNQPQHF,TGTGCCAGCAGTGAAACATTCGGCAATCAGCCCCAGCATTTT
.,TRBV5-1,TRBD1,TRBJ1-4,CASSMTGENEKLFF,TGCGCCAGCAGCATGACAGGGGAAAACGAAAAACTGTTTTTT
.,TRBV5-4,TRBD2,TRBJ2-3,CASSSGGLAGGTTDTQYF,TGTGCCAGCAGCTCGGGTGGACTAGCGGGAGGAACCACAGATACGCAGTATTTT
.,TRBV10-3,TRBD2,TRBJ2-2,CAIGLAGGRDTGELFF,TGTGCCATCGGGCTAGCGGGAGGGCGGGACACCGGGGAGCTGTTTTTT
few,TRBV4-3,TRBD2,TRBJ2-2,CASSRLAGEWTGELFF,TGCGCCAGCAGCCGACTAGCGGGAGAGTGGACCGGGGAGCTGTTTTTT
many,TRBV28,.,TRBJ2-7,CASSFQNYEQYF,TGTGCCAGCAGTTTCCAAAACTACGAGCAGTACTTC
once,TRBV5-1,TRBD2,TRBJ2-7,CASTRLAGGSPYEQYF,TGCGCCAGCACCCGACTAGCGGGGGGCTCACCTTACGAGCAGTACTTC
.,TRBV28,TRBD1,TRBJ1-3,CATLNPGQGGNTIYF,TGTGCCACCTTGAACCCGGGACAGGGGGGAAACACCATATATTTT
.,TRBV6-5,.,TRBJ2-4,CASTLSYVAKNIQYF,TGTGCCAGCACCCTATCCTACGTAGCCAAAAACATTCAGTACTTC
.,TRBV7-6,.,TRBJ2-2,CASSLAYRPPGGELFF,TGTGCCAGCAGCTTAGCGTACAGGCCGCCGGGCGGGGAGCTGTTTTTT
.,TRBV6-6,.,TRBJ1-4,CASSRYQGGTNEKLFF,TGTGCCAGCAGCCGCTACCAGGGTGGAACTAATGAAAAACTGTTTTTT
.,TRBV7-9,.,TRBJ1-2,CASSSQGSPYGYTF,TGTGCCAGCAGCAGTCAGGGCAGCCCTTATGGCTACACCTTC
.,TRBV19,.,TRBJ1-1,CASSIGRNTEAFF,TGTGCCAGTAGTATCGGGAGGAACACTGAAGCTTTCTTT
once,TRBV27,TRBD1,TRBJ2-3,CASSARQGGTDTQYF,TGTGCCAGCAGTGCCCGACAGGGGGGCACAGATACGCAGTATTTT
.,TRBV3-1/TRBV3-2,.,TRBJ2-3,CASSQGILAEGTQYF,TGTGCCAGCAGCCAAGGCATTTTGGCGGAGGGTACGCAGTATTTT
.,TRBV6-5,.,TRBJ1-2,CATKGYGTEGYTF,TGTGCCACAAAAGGATACGGGACTGAGGGCTACACCTTC
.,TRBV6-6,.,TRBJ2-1,CASSYLSSVYEQFF,TGTGCCAGCAGTTACCTTAGTTCGGTTTATGAGCAGTTCTTC
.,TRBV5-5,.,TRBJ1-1,CASSLDLPVTEAFF,TGTGCCAGCAGCTTGGATCTACCGGTCACTGAAGCTTTCTTT
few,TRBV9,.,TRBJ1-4,CASSVVPGANEKLFF,TGTGCCAGCAGCGTAGTCCCCGGGGCTAATGAAAAACTGTTTTTT
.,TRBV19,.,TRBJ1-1,CASSISGLMNTEAFF,TGTGCCAGTAGTATAAGCGGGTTGATGAACACTGAAGCTTTCTTT
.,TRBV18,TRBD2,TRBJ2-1,CASSPQRLARDNEQFF,TGTGCCAGCTCACCACAGCGACTAGCGAGGGATAATGAGCAGTTCTTC
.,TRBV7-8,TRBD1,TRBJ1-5,CASSPPGQGFSNQPQHF,TGTGCCAGCAGCCCACCGGGACAGGGTTTCAGCAATCAGCCCCAGCATTTT
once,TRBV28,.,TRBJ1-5,CASSLESREVLFQHF,TGTGCCAGCAGTTTAGAGTCCCGAGAAGTGTTATTCCAGCATTTT
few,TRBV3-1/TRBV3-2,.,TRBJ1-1,CASSQQSGRGTEAFF,TGTGCCAGCAGCCAACAAAGTGGCAGGGGAACTGAAGCTTTCTTT
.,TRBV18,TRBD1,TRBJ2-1,CASSPIGGTGYNEQFF,TGTGCCAGCTCACCAATCGGCGGGACAGGATACAATGAGCAGTTCTTC
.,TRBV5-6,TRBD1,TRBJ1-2,CASSYGQGTYGYTF,TGTGCCAGCAGCTATGGACAGGGGACCTATGGCTACACCTTC
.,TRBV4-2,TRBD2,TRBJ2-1,CASSQEAASGTYNEQFF,TGTGCCAGCAGCCAAGAGGCGGCTAGCGGGACCTACAATGAGCAGTTCTTC
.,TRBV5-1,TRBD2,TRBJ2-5,CASSLGLAEQETQYF,TGCGCCAGCAGCTTGGGACTAGCGGAACAAGAGACCCAGTACTTC
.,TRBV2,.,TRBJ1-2,CASSENRGGDPYTF,TGTGCCAGCAGTGAAAACCGGGGGGGGGATCCCTACACCTTC
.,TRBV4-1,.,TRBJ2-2,CASSHGTRGTGELFF,TGCGCCAGCAGCCACGGGACTCGGGGGACCGGGGAGCTGTTTTTT
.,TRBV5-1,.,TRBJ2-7,CASSLAAGATYEQYF,TGCGCCAGCAGCTTGGCGGCAGGGGCTACCTACGAGCAGTACTTC
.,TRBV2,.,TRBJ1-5,CASASGNQPQHF,TGTGCCAGCGCGTCGGGCAATCAGCCCCAGCATTTT
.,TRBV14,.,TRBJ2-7,CASSQGDGRGPYEQYF,TGTGCCAGCAGCCAAGGCGACGGGCGGGGCCCCTACGAGCAGTACTTC
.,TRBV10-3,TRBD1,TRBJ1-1,CAISYTDRADTEAFF,TGTGCCATCAGTTATACGGACAGGGCGGACACTGAAGCTTTCTTT
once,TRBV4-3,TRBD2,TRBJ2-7,CASSQGSYSGSFRQYF,TGCGCCAGCAGCCAAGGATCATATAGCGGGAGCTTTCGGCAGTACTTC
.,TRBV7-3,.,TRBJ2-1,CASSLGGTSYNEQFF,TGTGCCAGCAGCTTAGGCGGGACCTCCTACAATGAGCAGTTCTTC
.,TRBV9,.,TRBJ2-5,CASSPPGSAEETQYF,TGTGCCAGCAGCCCACCCGGGTCAGCGGAAGAGACCCAGTACTTC
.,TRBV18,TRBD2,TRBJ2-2,CASSPQRSGRTAGELFF,TGTGCCAGCTCACCACAACGTAGCGGGAGGACGGCCGGGGAGCTGTTTTTT
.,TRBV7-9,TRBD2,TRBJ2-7,CASSSLAGESYEQYF,TGTGCCAGCAGCTCTCTAGCGGGAGAGTCCTACGAGCAGTACTTC
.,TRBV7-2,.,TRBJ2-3,CASNLLQGPQYF,TGTGCCAGCAACCTATTACAGGGTCCGCAGTATTTT
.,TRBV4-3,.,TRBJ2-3,CASSQDSRGRDTQYF,TGCGCCAGCAGCCAAGATTCGAGAGGTCGGGATACGCAGTATTTT
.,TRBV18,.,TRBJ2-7,CASSSSRGVNEQYF,TGTGCCAGCTCATCGTCCAGGGGAGTCAACGAGCAGTACTTC